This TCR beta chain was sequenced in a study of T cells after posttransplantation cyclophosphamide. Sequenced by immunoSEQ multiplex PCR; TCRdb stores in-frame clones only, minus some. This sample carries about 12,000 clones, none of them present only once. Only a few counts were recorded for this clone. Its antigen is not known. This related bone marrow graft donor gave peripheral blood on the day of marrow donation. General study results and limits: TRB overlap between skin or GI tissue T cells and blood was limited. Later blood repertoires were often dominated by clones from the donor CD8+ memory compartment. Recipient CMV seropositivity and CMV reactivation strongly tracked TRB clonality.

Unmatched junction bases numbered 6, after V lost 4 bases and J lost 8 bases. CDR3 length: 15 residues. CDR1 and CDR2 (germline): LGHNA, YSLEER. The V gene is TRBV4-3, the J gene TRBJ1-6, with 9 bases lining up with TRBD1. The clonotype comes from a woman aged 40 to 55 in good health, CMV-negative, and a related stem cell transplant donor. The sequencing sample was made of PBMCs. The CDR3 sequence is CASSPSRDRDSPLHF. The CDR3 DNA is TGCGCCAGCAGCCCTAGCCGGGACAGGGATTCACCCCTCCACTTT.